The 21 T cell receptor beta chains listed next were all sequenced from one sample in a study of shared clonotypes between healthy human individuals. Sequencing used immunoSEQ multiplex PCR; TCRdb keeps in-frame clones, though not all of them. Of approximately 700,000 clones in the sample, less than 80% were seen once. Sequencing was performed on memory CD4+ T cells sorted from blood. Regarding subset: CD45RA-negative fraction. Receptors originate from a woman younger than 45 in good health.

This clone was counted once. The rearrangement uses TRBV18 and TRBJ1-5, with D unresolved. V was trimmed by 5 bases and J by 3 bases, leaving 8 bases between them. The CDR3 has 13 residues. Per the germline V gene, CDR1 is KGHSH and CDR2 is LQKENI. CDR3 coding DNA: TGTGCCAGCTCAATGGGAGACAATCAGCCCCAGCATTTT. This codes for CASSMGDNQPQHF. Full variable domain (remainder filled in from reference TRBV18 and TRBJ1-5): NAGVMQNPRHLVRRRGQEARLRCSPMKGHSHVYWYRQLPEEGLKFMVYLQKENIIDESGMPKERFSAEFPKEGPSILRIQQVVRGDSAAYFCASSMGDNQPQHFGDGTRLSIL.

This sequence joins TRBV19 and TRBJ1-5; the D gene is possibly TRBD1 (5 bases). Germline CDR1 and CDR2: LNHDA and SQIVND (reference sequence). This CDR3 has 15 amino acids. Trimming pared 3 bases from V and 9 bases from J, leaving 18 bases between. CDR3 in DNA: TGTGCCAGTAGTATTGGTGGGCAGGGCTCACGGCCCCAGCATTTT. Amino acid sequence: CASSIGGQGSRPQHF. The full variable domain, in which reference TRBV19 and TRBJ1-5 provide the parts outside the CDR3, is DGGITQSPKYLFRKEGQNVTLSCEQNLNHDAMYWYRQDPGQGLRLIYYSQIVNDFQKGDIAEGYSVSREKKESFPLTVTSAQKNPTAFYLCASSIGGQGSRPQHFGDGTRLSIL.

The chain has TRBV27 and TRBJ1-5; D remains unclear. The CDR3 covers 15 residues. From germline, CDR1 is MNHEY and CDR2 SMNVEV (reference sequence). V was shortened by 6 bases and J by 1 base, with 13 bases between the two germline ends. CDR3 DNA sequence: TGTGCCAGCAGCTTGCATAGGGTGAGCAATCAGCCCCAGCATTTT. The encoded protein is CASSLHRVSNQPQHF.

This clone appeared a few times. The chain employs TRBV12-5 and TRBJ2-7, with D perhaps matching TRBD1 or TRBD2 (5 bases each). Germline loops: CDR1 LGHNT, CDR2 FRNRAP. This CDR3 comprises 14 residues. Between the trimmed V and J ends, which lost 3 bases and 2 bases, there was a span of 11 bases. CDR3 DNA sequence: TGTGCTAGTGGTTTAGGGACCGCGCCCTACGAGCAGTACTTC. It codes for CASGLGTAPYEQYF.

A word on this clone: The germline gene is not matched at one end of the junction; a read error may be the cause. The chain employs TRBV29-1 and TRBJ1-5; 8 nucleotides match TRBD1. The germline CDR1 and CDR2 sequences are SQVTM and ANQGSEA. The CDR3 runs 13 residues. The CDR3 region has the DNA TGCAGCGTCGAAGGACAGGGTAATCAGCCCCAGCATTTT. Translated, it gives CSVEGQGNQPQHF.

The chain couples TRBV6-1 to TRBJ1-5; TRBD1 aligns across 10 bases. V lost 5 bases to trimming and J lost 4 bases; unmatched junction nucleotides: 5. CDR3 size: 15 residues. CDR1 MNHNS and CDR2 SASEGT come from the germline V gene. The CDR3 DNA reads TGTGCCAGCAGTTCCGGGACAGGGGAGAATCAGCCCCAGCATTTT. Amino acids: CASSSGTGENQPQHF.

The genes are TRBV6-6 and TRBJ1-1; the D gene is possibly TRBD1 (5 bases). CDR3 length equals 16 residues. Germline V gene lookup returns CDR1 MNHNY and CDR2 SVGAGI (reference sequence). The V gene lost 0 bases and the J gene lost 6 bases, with 17 bases spanning the gap. The CDR3: CASSYSSTGGSPEAFF. CDR3 in DNA: TGTGCCAGCAGTTACTCGAGTACTGGGGGGAGTCCTGAAGCTTTCTTT.

The chain uses TRBV28 and TRBJ2-3, with D possibly called TRBD1 or TRBD2 (5 bases each). Germline CDR1 reads MDHEN; CDR2 reads SYDVKM. Trimming removed 2 bases at V and 2 bases at J, with 17 bases between. The CDR3 runs to 17 residues. CDR3 sequence (DNA): TGTGCCAGCAGTTTAAGAACCGGGACCTCTATCACAGATACGCAGTATTTT. This sequence encodes CASSLRTGTSITDTQYF.

This chain uses TRBV6-6 with TRBJ2-4, with 9 bases aligning to TRBD2. Germline CDR1 reads MNHNY; CDR2 reads SVGAGI (reference sequence). CDR3 length: 16 residues. V was clipped by 4 bases and J by 0 bases; unmatched bases: 4. The CDR3 coding sequence is TGTGCCAGCAGTTTCAGACTAGCGGCAGCCAAAAACATTCAGTACTTC. It codes for CASSFRLAAAKNIQYF.

The chain links TRBV7-8 to TRBJ2-7; 9 positions match TRBD2. In germline, CDR1 is SGHVS, CDR2 FQNEAQ. J gave up 2 bases and V 5 bases, and 16 bases lay outside the gene matches. The CDR3 has 18 residues. For the CDR3, the DNA is TGTGCCAGCAGCCGACCCTCGGCGACTAGCGGCACCCCCTACGAGCAGTACTTC. Translation gives CASSRPSATSGTPYEQYF.

This sequence joins TRBV10-1 and TRBJ2-1; D unclear. The germline V gene encodes CDR1 WNHNN and CDR2 SYGVQD (reference sequence). Trimming removed 4 bases at V and 7 bases at J, with 14 bases between. The CDR3 is 14 residues long. The CDR3 DNA sequence: TGCGCCAGCAGTGGTCAGAGGCTAATGAATGAGCAGTTCTTC. It specifies CASSGQRLMNEQFF.

The V call is TRBV27, the J call TRBJ1-2; no firm D call. Germline V gives CDR1 MNHEY, CDR2 SMNVEV (reference sequence). V gave up 3 bases and J gave up 8 bases, with 10 bases separating them. CDR3 length equals 12 residues. Here the CDR3 reads CASSFNGRGYTF. The CDR3 DNA reads as TGTGCCAGCAGTTTCAACGGGCGCGGCTACACCTTC.

The chain couples TRBV6-6 to TRBJ1-1; D not certain. Germline V gene lookup returns CDR1 MNHNY and CDR2 SVGAGI (reference sequence). The CDR3 totals 14 residues. With 2 bases removed from V and 5 bases from J, the gap between germline ends came to 12 bases. The CDR3 here is CASSYGRRDTEAFF. The CDR3 DNA reads TGTGCCAGCAGTTACGGTAGAAGGGATACTGAAGCTTTCTTT.

This clone showed up just a few times. Within the sample, other DNA sequences also encode this same CDR3. The V and J genes are TRBV2 and TRBJ1-5, with D hard to call. This CDR3 has 13 residues. Germline CDR1 is SNHLY and CDR2 is FYNNEI. V lost 6 bases and J lost 2, with 8 bases in between. In DNA form, the CDR3 reads TGTGCCAGCAGCAAGGGAGGCAATCAGCCCCAGCATTTT. As protein: CASSKGGNQPQHF.

The rearrangement joins TRBV28 to TRBJ2-3; TRBD1 aligns across 8 bases. CDR1 and CDR2 (germline): MDHEN, SYDVKM. V dropped 5 bases and J dropped 3; count of bases not matched to a gene: 7. CDR3 length: 15 amino acids. This chain's CDR3 is CASSPRGLGTDTQYF. CDR3 sequence (DNA): TGTGCCAGCAGTCCCAGGGGGCTGGGGACAGATACGCAGTATTTT.

This clone appeared once. V and J are TRBV7-9 and TRBJ1-2; the D is unclear. Germline CDR1 and CDR2: SEHNR and FQNEAQ (reference sequence). Trimming left V 2 bases short and J 8 bases short, with 9 bases between. CDR3 length: 12 amino acids. The CDR3 is CASSLHSQGYTF. The CDR3, as DNA: TGTGCCAGCAGCTTACACTCCCAAGGCTACACCTTC.

This sequence joins TRBV11-2 and TRBJ2-3; D may be TRBD1 or TRBD2 (5 bases each). Trimming pared 1 base from V and 2 bases from J, leaving 13 bases between. CDR3 length equals 16 residues. Germline assignment: CDR1 SGHAT and CDR2 FQNNGV. The CDR3 DNA is TGTGCCAGCAGCTTAGGGGGGAGTCACAACACAGATACGCAGTATTTT. Amino acids: CASSLGGSHNTDTQYF.

The chain employs TRBV6-5 and TRBJ2-7; D not resolved. Trimming cost V 0 bases and J 2 bases, with 8 bases left between them. The CDR3 is made up of 14 amino acids. CDR1 is MNHEY and CDR2 is SVGAGI in the germline V gene. This chain's CDR3 is CASSYSYTAYEQYF. In DNA, the CDR3 is TGTGCCAGCAGTTACTCTTACACAGCCTACGAGCAGTACTTC.

The chain has TRBV19 and TRBJ2-1, with no clear D. The germline V gene has CDR1 LNHDA and CDR2 SQIVND (reference sequence). The CDR3 length is 14 residues. The V and J ends lost 5 bases and 1 base respectively, with 9 bases between them. CDR3 in DNA: TGTGCCAGTAGTGGCCGTTTGTCCTACAATGAGCAGTTCTTC. Amino acids: CASSGRLSYNEQFF.

V is TRBV27 and J is TRBJ2-7; D possibly matches TRBD1 or TRBD2 (5 bases each). The CDR3 has 14 residues. Germline CDR1 MNHEY, CDR2 SMNVEV (reference sequence). V was shortened by 5 bases and J by 2 bases, with 13 bases between the two germline ends. The CDR3 here is CASSRPGRTYEQYF. The CDR3 bases are TGTGCCAGCAGTAGGCCGGGACGGACCTACGAGCAGTACTTC.

This clone was detected only a few times. The germline gene is not matched at one end of the junction; a read error may be the cause. J is TRBJ2-1 and V is TRBV5-5; TRBD2 matches 11 bases. CDR1 is SGHKS and CDR2 is YYEKEE in the germline V gene (reference sequence). The CDR3 is 15 amino acids. The CDR3: CASSLGLAEDNEQFF. CDR3 DNA: TGTGCCAGCAGTTTGGGACTAGCGGAGGACAATGAGCAGTTCTTC.